The TCR beta chain described here comes from a study of cytomegalovirus exposure and HLA in healthy donors. General study findings and limits: Most CMV-associated TCR beta chains appeared HLA-restricted in a later analysis. A missense variant in DCLRE1C was later tied to TCR beta V- and J-gene trimming.

The CDR3 length is 16 residues. Per germline, CDR1 SGDLS and CDR2 YYNGEE. The V and J ends lost 0 bases and 2 bases, in that order; junction bases with no gene match: 2. Primers included in the PCR were 60 Vbeta and 13 Jbeta primers. Original handling: Approximately 78 million unique TCR beta chains, around 10 million of them shared, were counted by a later analysis. Libraries were prepared by immunoSEQ multiplex PCR; TCRdb keeps only in-frame clonotypes and omits some of them. V and J calls and clone size come straight from that table; D and trimming were deduced from the DNA. The table shows about 160,000 clones, with less than 90% occurring only once. Of note for this clone: Antigen unknown.

The V and J genes are TRBV9 and TRBJ2-1; 10 bases fit TRBD2. The source material was PBMCs. The sequence derives from a boy under 10 years old in good health and CMV-seronegative. The CDR3 region has the DNA TGTGCCAGCAGCGTAGAAGCGGGAGGGCCCTACAATGAGCAGTTCTTC. It is translated as CASSVEAGGPYNEQFF.